This note documents a single T cell receptor (beta chain) sequence. The target antigen is unknown. This specimen comes from a study of monozygotic twins with inflammatory bowel disease. TCRdb reprocessed the 5' RACE reads and stores each CDR3 protein as one record, lacking DNA. The sample has tens of thousands of distinct CDR3 sequences; the top ten hold roughly 7.4%. Blood was drawn at approximately 2.3 ml per donor. The CDR3 contains 12 residues. The germline V gene encodes CDR1 SGHTA and CDR2 FQGNSA. Whole-study results and caveats: Nothing supported a single strong signal or clonotype that was associated with IBD.

The sequenced material came from blood. The origin of this receptor is a human donor with ulcerative colitis or Crohn's disease, or a healthy co-twin of an affected twin (not recorded which). The chain is built from TRBV7-2 and TRBJ1-5; the TCRdb D gene call, TRBD1, has no DNA to confirm it. This chain's CDR3 is CASSPRGQPQHF.